This T cell receptor (beta chain) was captured by sequencing in a study of radiation and T cells in renal cell carcinoma. Here immunoSEQ multiplex PCR was the method, and the copy in TCRdb shows in-frame clones only, minus some. The table shows around 180,000 clones, with about 85% occurring only once. Points on this clone: Its target is not known.

Regarding the study as a whole: Top tumor clonotypes rose in blood 2 weeks post-radiation, then contracted.

There are 15 residues in the CDR3. Trimming removed 2 bases from V and 5 bases from J, with 12 bases in between. Germline-derived CDR1 and CDR2 are MGHRA and YSYEKL. Noted time point: blood 4 weeks post-SBRT, at nephrectomy. Stated treatment: 15 Gy SBRT to primary tumor, nephrectomy 4 weeks later. This renal cell carcinoma was of the clear cell type. The specimen was blood, collected from a patient whose treatment included radiotherapy and nephrectomy. The gene calls are TRBV4-1 and TRBJ1-4; D is unresolved. This receptor was identified in a woman aged 45-59 years with renal cell carcinoma. The CDR3 protein is CASSQLGIRNEKLFF. Written as DNA, the CDR3 is TGCGCCAGCAGCCAATTAGGGATTAGAAATGAAAAACTGTTTTTT.